The entry that follows covers one TCR beta chain sequence. Its specificity is not known. This entry comes from a study of shared clonotypes between healthy human individuals. Clones were sequenced by immunoSEQ multiplex PCR, and TCRdb holds only the in-frame ones, with some missing. The table has more than 2,000,000 clones, around nine tenths seen once; the top ten hold over 0.12%. Study-wide findings and caveats: Of the naive CD4 clonotypes, 4% to 5% were shared across a few donors.

This receptor was obtained from a man aged 18 to 30 in good health. The specimen was naive CD4+ T cells sorted from blood. Subset here: CD45RA+ positively selected.

The CDR3 protein is CASSWDGSSYEQYF. The DNA for the CDR3 is TGTGCCAGCAGCTGGGACGGGAGCTCCTACGAGCAGTACTTC. The rearrangement joins TRBV6-6 to TRBJ2-7; D is possibly TRBD2 (6 bases). Trimming cost V 6 bases and J 0 bases, with 12 bases left between them. The germline V gene has CDR1 MNHNY and CDR2 SVGAGI (reference sequence). CDR3 length: 14 residues.